This T cell receptor (beta chain) was sequenced for a study of blood T cell repertoires in COVID-19. Study in general: Sources were T cells, B-cell-depleted T cells, or PBMCs; the material itself was cDNA or gDNA.

Clones were read by immunoSEQ multiplex PCR, and TCRdb kept only the in-frame ones, dropping some. This table holds over 400,000 clones, more than 80% found once. This clone was seen only once. In germline, CDR1 is MGHRA, CDR2 YSYEKL. The V gene end was trimmed by 1 base and the J gene end by 10 bases; junction bases not matched to a gene: 12. This CDR3 is 16 amino acids long. V usage is TRBV4-1 and J usage is TRBJ2-7; 11 bases fit TRBD2. The TCR comes from a woman younger than 45 with active or convalescent COVID-19. Specimen: peripheral blood. CDR3 nucleotide sequence: TGCGCCAGCAGCCAAGTGACTAGCGGGACTCTGAGTGAACAGTACTTC. Protein sequence: CASSQVTSGTLSEQYF.